Described below is a single T cell receptor beta chain sequence and its context. Its target is not known. Germline CDR1 is SGHRS and CDR2 is YFSETQ. The CDR3 spans 17 residues. The V segment lost 3 bases and the J segment 6 bases; nucleotides outside the gene matches: 14. The data belong to a study of post-analysis software for immune sequencing data. Study-wide background: Recorded subtypes: relapsing-remitting, secondary progressive, progressive-relapsing; some patients unannotated.

Unique molecular identifiers were present in the TCR beta cDNA libraries. Researchers reported around 510,000 cDNA molecules coming from about 1 to 10 million T cells. MiXCR was run by TCRdb on the PCR reads, yielding one entry per CDR3 protein. The table includes 750,000 to 950,000 distinct CDR3 sequences, around 53% detected once. Study outcomes and limitations: Patients had higher frequencies than controls of roughly 5 TRBV segments, including TRBV5-6, TRBV5-1 and TRBV20-1.

The chain uses TRBV5-1 and TRBJ2-3; TRBD1 matches 9 bases. Material for sequencing was blood. The clonotype originates from a girl aged 10-17 years with multiple sclerosis. Here the CDR3 reads CASSWTGVGEPKDTQYF. Here the CDR3 DNA reads TGCGCCAGCAGCTGGACAGGGGTCGGCGAGCCTAAGGATACGCAGTATTTT.